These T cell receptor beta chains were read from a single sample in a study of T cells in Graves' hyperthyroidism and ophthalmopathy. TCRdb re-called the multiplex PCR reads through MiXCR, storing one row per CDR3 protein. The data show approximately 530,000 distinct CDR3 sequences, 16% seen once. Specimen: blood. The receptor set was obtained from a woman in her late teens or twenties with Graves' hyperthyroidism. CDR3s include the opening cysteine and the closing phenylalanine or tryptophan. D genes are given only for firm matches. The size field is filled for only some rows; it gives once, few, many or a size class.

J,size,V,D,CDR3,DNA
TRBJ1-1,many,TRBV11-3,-,CASSLRGLEAFF,TGTGCCAGCAGCTTACGAGGGCTAGAAGCTTTCTTT
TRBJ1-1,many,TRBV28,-,CASNVRGGLNTEAFF,TGTGCCAGCAACGTTCGGGGTGGATTGAACACTGAAGCTTTCTTT
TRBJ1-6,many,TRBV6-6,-,CASSYSPASSYNSPLHF,TGTGCCAGCAGTTACTCCCCAGCGAGCTCCTATAATTCACCCCTCCACTTT
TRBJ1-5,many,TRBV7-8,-,CASSLGGTVQPQHF,TGTGCCAGCAGCTTAGGGGGGACTGTACAGCCCCAGCATTTT
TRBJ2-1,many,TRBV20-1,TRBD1,CSARVLGQPGRTGGDEQFF,TGCAGTGCTAGAGTCTTGGGACAGCCGGGGAGAACGGGTGGGGATGAGCAGTTCTTC
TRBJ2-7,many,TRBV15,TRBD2,CATSREIGGSSRPYEQYF,TGTGCCACCAGCAGAGAAATTGGCGGGAGTAGTAGGCCCTACGAGCAGTACTTC
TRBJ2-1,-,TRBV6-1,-,CASTMRPSYNEQFF,TGTGCCAGCACCATGAGACCCTCCTACAATGAGCAGTTCTTC
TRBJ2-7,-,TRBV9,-,CASSVLDFADEQYF,TGTGCCAGCAGCGTATTGGACTTCGCGGACGAGCAGTACTTC
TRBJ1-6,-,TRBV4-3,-,CASSQMSRGIEGDYNSPLHF,TGCGCCAGCAGCCAGATGAGCCGGGGTATAGAGGGAGACTATAATTCACCCCTCCACTTT
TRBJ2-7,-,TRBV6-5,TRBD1,CASSYSRGPYEQYF,TGTGCCAGCAGTTACTCAAGGGGGCCCTACGAGCAGTACTTC
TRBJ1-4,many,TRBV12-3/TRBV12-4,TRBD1,CASSLWDSGVTNEKLFF,TGTGCCAGCAGTTTATGGGACAGCGGCGTAACTAATGAAAAACTGTTTTTT
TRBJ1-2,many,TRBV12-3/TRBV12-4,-,CASRRGDNGYTF,TGTGCCAGCAGACGAGGGGACAACGGCTACACCTTC
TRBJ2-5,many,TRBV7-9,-,CASSLGTATTQYF,TGTGCCAGCAGCCTTGGGACCGCAACCACCCAGTACTTC
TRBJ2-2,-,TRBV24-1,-,CATSRSDWTGKLFF,TGTGCCACCAGTCGGAGCGACTGGACGGGAAAGTTGTTTTTT
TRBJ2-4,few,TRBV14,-,CASSRTSPKNIQYF,TGTGCCAGCAGCCGGACATCCCCCAAAAACATTCAGTACTTC
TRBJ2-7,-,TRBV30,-,CAWSLGVHEQYF,TGTGCCTGGAGTTTAGGGGTCCACGAGCAGTACTTC
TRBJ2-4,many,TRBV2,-,CASSEQGRYKNIQYF,TGTGCCAGCAGTGAACAGGGGAGGTACAAAAACATTCAGTACTTC
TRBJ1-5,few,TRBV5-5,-,CASSGGGDQPQHF,TGTGCCAGCTCGGGGGGAGGGGATCAGCCCCAGCATTTT
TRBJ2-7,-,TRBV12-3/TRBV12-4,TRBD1,CASSLFGTGYREQYF,TGTGCCAGCAGTTTATTCGGGACAGGGTATCGCGAGCAGTACTTC
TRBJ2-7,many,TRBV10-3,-,CAISDTERSSYEQYF,TGTGCCATCAGTGACACGGAAAGAAGCTCCTACGAGCAGTACTTC
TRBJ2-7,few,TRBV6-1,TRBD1,CASGFRDRGLTYEQYF,TGTGCCAGCGGTTTCCGGGACAGGGGCCTCACCTACGAGCAGTACTTC
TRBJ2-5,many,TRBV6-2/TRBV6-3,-,CASGETGFDLETQYF,TGTGCCAGCGGTGAGACTGGGTTTGATTTGGAGACCCAGTACTTC
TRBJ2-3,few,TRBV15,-,CATSRERGSTDTQYF,TGTGCCACCAGCAGAGAGCGGGGCAGCACAGATACGCAGTATTTT
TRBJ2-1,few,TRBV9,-,CASSARTTSSYNEQFF,TGTGCCAGCAGCGCGAGGACTACGAGCTCCTACAATGAGCAGTTCTTC
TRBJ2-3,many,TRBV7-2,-,CASSLDRLPTDTQYF,TGTGCCAGCAGCTTAGACAGACTACCCACAGATACGCAGTATTTT
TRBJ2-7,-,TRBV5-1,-,CASSLSQMYEQYF,TGCGCCAGCAGCTTGTCGCAGATGTACGAGCAGTACTTC
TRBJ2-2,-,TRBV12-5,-,CASGLLLGFAGELFF,TGTGCTAGTGGCTTACTCCTGGGGTTTGCCGGGGAGCTGTTTTTT
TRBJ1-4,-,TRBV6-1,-,CASSDPGTPEKLFF,TGTGCCAGCAGTGACCCTGGTACACCTGAAAAACTGTTTTTT
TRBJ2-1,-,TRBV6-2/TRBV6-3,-,CASDAGYNEQFF,TGTGCCAGCGATGCCGGGTACAATGAGCAGTTCTTC
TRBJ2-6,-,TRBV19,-,CASRANSGANVLTF,TGTGCCAGTAGGGCGAACTCTGGGGCCAACGTCCTGACTTTC
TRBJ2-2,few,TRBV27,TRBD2,CASSFLAGTGELFF,TGTGCCAGCAGTTTTCTAGCGGGAACCGGGGAGCTGTTTTTT
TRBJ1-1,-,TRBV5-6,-,CASSSLTGSETEAFF,TGTGCCAGCAGCTCACTAACAGGGAGCGAGACTGAAGCTTTCTTT
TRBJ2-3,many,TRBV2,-,CASSDGASASGDTQYF,TGTGCCAGCAGCGACGGCGCAAGCGCCTCGGGAGATACGCAGTATTTT
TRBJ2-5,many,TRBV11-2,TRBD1,CASRTRGLETQYF,TGTGCCAGCAGGACCAGGGGGTTGGAGACCCAGTACTTC
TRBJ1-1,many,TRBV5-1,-,CASSASRVLGTEAFF,TGCGCCAGCAGCGCAAGCAGGGTATTGGGCACTGAAGCTTTCTTT
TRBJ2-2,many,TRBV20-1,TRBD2,CSAREPSGRGWTGELFF,TGCAGTGCTAGAGAGCCTAGCGGGAGAGGTTGGACCGGGGAGCTGTTTTTT
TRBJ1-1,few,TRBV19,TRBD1,CASSHRDRGRHTEAFF,TGTGCCAGTAGCCACCGGGACAGGGGGCGACACACTGAAGCTTTCTTT
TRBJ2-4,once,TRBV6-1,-,CASSRSGTTAKNIQYF,TGTGCCAGCAGTAGATCCGGGACAACAGCCAAAAACATTCAGTACTTC
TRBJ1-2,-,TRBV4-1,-,CASSSVPRGQNYGYTF,TGCGCCAGCAGCTCAGTTCCAAGGGGCCAGAACTATGGCTACACCTTC
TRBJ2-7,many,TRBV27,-,CASSLVGGAEQYF,TGTGCCAGCAGTTTAGTGGGGGGCGCCGAGCAGTACTTC
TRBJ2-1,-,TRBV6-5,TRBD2,CASSYSTLAENNEQFF,TGTGCCAGCAGTTACTCGACACTAGCGGAGAACAATGAGCAGTTCTTC
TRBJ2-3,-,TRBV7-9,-,CASTLGGRGSTDTQYF,TGTGCCAGCACCCTCGGGGGAAGAGGGAGCACAGATACGCAGTATTTT
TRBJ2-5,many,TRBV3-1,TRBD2,CASSLGLAGQETQYF,TGTGCCAGCAGCTTGGGACTAGCGGGGCAAGAGACCCAGTACTTC
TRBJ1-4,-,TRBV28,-,CARVHEKLFF,TGTGCCCGCGTACATGAAAAACTGTTTTTT
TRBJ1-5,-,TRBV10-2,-,CASSTNNQPQHF,TGCGCCAGCAGTACTAATAATCAGCCCCAGCATTTT
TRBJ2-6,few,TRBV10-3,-,CAISESSVNSGANVLTF,TGTGCCATCAGTGAAAGTTCGGTTAACTCTGGGGCCAACGTCCTGACTTTC
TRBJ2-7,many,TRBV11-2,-,CASRRSGADEQYF,TGTGCCAGCAGGCGCTCCGGGGCCGACGAGCAGTACTTC
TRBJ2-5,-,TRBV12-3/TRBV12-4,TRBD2,CASKLRGGKYEGETQYF,TGTGCCAGCAAACTCCGGGGAGGGAAGTATGAGGGAGAGACCCAGTACTTC
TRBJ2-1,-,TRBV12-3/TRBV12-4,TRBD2,CASSRTGGGVVYNEQFF,TGTGCCAGCAGCCGGACTGGCGGGGGGGTGGTCTACAATGAGCAGTTCTTC
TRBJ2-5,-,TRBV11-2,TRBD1,CASSFRTGGWRETQYF,TGTGCCAGCAGCTTCCGCACAGGGGGGTGGAGGGAGACCCAGTACTTC
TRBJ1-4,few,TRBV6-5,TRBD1,CASSLYFAGQDNEKLFF,TGTGCCAGCAGTTTATATTTTGCGGGACAGGATAATGAAAAACTGTTTTTT
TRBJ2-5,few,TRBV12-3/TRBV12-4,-,CASSFLRTETQYF,TGTGCCAGCAGTTTTCTTAGGACTGAGACCCAGTACTTC
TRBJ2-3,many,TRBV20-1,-,CSARDLVRADTQYF,TGCAGTGCTAGAGATCTTGTCAGGGCAGATACGCAGTATTTT